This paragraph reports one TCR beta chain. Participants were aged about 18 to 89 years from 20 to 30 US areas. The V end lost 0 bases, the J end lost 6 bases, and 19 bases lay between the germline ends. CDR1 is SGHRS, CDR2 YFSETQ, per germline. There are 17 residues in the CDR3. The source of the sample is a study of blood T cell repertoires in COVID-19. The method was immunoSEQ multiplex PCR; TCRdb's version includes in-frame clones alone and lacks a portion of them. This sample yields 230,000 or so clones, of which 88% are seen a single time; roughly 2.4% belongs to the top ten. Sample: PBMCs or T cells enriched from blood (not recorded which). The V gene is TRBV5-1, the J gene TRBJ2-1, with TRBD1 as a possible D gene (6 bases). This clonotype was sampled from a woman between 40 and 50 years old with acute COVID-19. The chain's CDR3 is CASSLAGQGSVPNEQFF. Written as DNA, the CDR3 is TGCGCCAGCAGCTTGGCCGGGCAGGGGAGTGTTCCCAATGAGCAGTTCTTC.